This T cell receptor beta chain was retrieved from a study of shared clonotypes between healthy human individuals. Trimming pared 2 bases from V and 0 bases from J, leaving 9 bases between. The CDR3 length is 15 residues. Germline lookup yields CDR1 SEHNR and CDR2 FQNEAQ (reference sequence). As processed by the authors: Filtering of immunoSEQ junctional sequences could not match full-length read filtering. Using immunoSEQ multiplex PCR, the repertoire was profiled, and TCRdb retains in-frame clones only, with some absent. The V and J calls and clone size are taken from that table; D and trimming were inferred from the DNA. This table holds more than 1,200,000 clones, approximately 98.5% found once.

Material: naive CD4+ T cells sorted from blood. This sample's subset: CD45RA+ positively selected. This rearrangement joins TRBV7-9 to TRBJ2-3; weak D call: TRBD2 (6 bases). The sequence derives from a man aged 30 to 45 in good health. CDR3: CASSLRDSSTDTQYF. The DNA of the CDR3 is TGTGCCAGCAGCTTACGGGACTCTAGCACAGATACGCAGTATTTT.